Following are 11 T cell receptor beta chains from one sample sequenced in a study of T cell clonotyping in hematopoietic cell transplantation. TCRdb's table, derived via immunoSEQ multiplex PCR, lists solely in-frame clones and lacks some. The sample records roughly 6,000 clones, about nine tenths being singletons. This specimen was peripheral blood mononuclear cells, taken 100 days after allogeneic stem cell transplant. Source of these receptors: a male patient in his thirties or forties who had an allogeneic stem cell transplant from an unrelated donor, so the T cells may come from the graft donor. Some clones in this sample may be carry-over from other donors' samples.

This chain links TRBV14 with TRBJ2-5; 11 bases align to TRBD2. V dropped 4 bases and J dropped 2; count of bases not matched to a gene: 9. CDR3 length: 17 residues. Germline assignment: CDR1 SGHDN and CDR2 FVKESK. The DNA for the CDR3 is TGTGCCAGCAGCCTCCGGCTAGCGGGGGGTCTACAAGAGACCCAGTACTTC. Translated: CASSLRLAGGLQETQYF.

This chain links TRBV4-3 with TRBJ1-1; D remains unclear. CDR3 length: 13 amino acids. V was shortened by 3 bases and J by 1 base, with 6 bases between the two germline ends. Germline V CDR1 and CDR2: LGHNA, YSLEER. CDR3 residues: CASSHEPNTEAFF. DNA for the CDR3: TGCGCCAGCAGCCACGAACCGAACACTGAAGCTTTCTTT.

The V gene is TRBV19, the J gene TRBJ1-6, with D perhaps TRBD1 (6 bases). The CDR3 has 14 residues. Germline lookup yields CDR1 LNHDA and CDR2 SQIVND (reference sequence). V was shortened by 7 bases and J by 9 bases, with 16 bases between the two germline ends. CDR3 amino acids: CASTPETGFSPLHF. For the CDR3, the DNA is TGTGCCAGTACCCCTGAGACAGGTTTTTCACCCCTCCACTTT.

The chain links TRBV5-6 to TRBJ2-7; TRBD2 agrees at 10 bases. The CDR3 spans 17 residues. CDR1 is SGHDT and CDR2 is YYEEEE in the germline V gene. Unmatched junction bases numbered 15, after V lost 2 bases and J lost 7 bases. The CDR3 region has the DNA TGTGCCAGCAGCTTCCCGGCTAGCGGGAGAGTCTTTGGGGAGCAGTACTTC. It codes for CASSFPASGRVFGEQYF.

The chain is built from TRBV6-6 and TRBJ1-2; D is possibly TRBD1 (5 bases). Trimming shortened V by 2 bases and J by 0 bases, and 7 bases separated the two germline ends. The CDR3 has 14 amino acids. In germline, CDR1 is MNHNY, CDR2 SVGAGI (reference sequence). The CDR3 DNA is TGTGCCAGCAGTTACGGGACTGCTAACTATGGCTACACCTTC. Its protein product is CASSYGTANYGYTF.

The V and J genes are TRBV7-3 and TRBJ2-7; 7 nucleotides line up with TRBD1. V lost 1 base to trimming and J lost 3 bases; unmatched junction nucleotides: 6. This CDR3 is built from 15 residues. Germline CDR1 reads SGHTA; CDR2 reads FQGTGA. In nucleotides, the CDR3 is TGTGCCAGCAGCTTAAGTACGGGGACAGTCTACGAGCAGTACTTC. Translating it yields CASSLSTGTVYEQYF.

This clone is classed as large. In DNA form, the CDR3 reads TGCGCCAGCACCGGACAGGGTGCGGGCTACACCTTC. It encodes CASTGQGAGYTF. The chain recombines TRBV5-1 with TRBJ1-2; TRBD1 matches at 8 bases. This CDR3 spans 12 amino acids. Germline loops: CDR1 SGHRS, CDR2 YFSETQ. V gave up 6 bases and J gave up 8 bases; unmatched junction bases: 6.

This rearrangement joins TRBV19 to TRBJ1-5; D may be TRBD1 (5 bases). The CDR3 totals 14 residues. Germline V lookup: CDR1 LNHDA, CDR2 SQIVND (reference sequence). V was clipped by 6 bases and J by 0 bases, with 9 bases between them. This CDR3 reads CASSLGDSNQPQHF. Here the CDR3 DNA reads TGTGCCAGTAGCCTAGGGGATAGCAATCAGCCCCAGCATTTT.

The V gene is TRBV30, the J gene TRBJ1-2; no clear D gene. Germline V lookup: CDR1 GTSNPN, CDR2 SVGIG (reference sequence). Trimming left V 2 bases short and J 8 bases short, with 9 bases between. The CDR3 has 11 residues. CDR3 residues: CAWSRVEGYTF. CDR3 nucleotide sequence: TGTGCCTGGAGTCGAGTGGAAGGCTACACCTTC. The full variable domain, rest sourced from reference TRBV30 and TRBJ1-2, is SQTIHQWPATLVQPVGSPLSLECTVEGTSNPNLYWYRQAAGRGLQLLFYSVGIGQISSEVPQNLSASRPQDRQFILSSKKLLLSDSGFYLCAWSRVEGYTFGSGTRLTVV.

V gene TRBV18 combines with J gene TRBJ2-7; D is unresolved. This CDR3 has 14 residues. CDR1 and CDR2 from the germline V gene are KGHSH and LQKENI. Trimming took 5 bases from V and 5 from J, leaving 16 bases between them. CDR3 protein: CASSGNGPQDEQYF. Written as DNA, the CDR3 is TGTGCCAGCTCAGGTAACGGGCCCCAGGACGAGCAGTACTTC.

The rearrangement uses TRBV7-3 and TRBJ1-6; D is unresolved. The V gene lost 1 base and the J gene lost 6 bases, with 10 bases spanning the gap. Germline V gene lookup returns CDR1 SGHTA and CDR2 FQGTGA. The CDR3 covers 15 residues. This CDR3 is CASSLSGRGNSPLHF. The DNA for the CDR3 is TGTGCCAGCAGCTTAAGCGGACGGGGTAATTCACCCCTCCACTTT.